This TCR beta chain is from a study of post-analysis software for immune sequencing data. The CDR3 extends over 15 amino acids. Deletions cut 5 bases from V and 4 bases from J, with 17 bases between. The V gene's germline CDR1 is SGHVS and CDR2 FQNEAQ. TCR beta cDNA libraries included unique molecular identifiers. From the PCR reads, TCRdb called clonotypes with MiXCR, one entry per CDR3 protein. This table has around 770,000 distinct CDR3 sequences, roughly 50% appearing once. Study-wide findings and caveats: A handful of TRBV segments appeared more often in patients than in controls, and TRBV5-6, TRBV5-1 and TRBV20-1 were among these. Normalized Chao1 diversity in multiple sclerosis patients fell significantly below that of controls.

This clonotype occurred a few times. Its matching antigen is unknown. V is TRBV7-8 and J is TRBJ1-2; D perhaps matches TRBD1 (6 bases). The sequence was obtained from a girl between 5 and 17 years old with multiple sclerosis. The sample taken for sequencing was blood. In DNA form, the CDR3 reads TGTGCCAGCAGCCCCACGACAGGTGGGAGCTATGGCTACACCTTC. Translated: CASSPTTGGSYGYTF.